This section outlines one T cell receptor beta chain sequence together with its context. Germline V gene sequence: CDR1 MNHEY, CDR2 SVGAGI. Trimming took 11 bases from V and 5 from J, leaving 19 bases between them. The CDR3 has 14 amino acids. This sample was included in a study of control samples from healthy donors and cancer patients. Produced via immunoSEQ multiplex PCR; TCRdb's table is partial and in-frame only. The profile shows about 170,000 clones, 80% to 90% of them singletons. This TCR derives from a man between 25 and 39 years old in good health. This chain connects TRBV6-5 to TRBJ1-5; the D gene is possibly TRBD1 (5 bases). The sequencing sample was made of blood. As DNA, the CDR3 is TGTGCCTCAAGGAGGGCAGGGTCACATCAGCCCCAGCATTTT. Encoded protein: CASRRAGSHQPQHF.